These T cell receptor beta chains were read from a single sample in a study of T cell changes during pregnancy in multiple sclerosis. Method: immunoSEQ multiplex PCR; TCRdb's copy keeps in-frame clones and lacks some. The sample shows tens of thousands of clones, around 92% of them seen only once. Here the sequenced sample was CD8+ T cells from peripheral blood mononuclear cells, taken before pregnancy. Receptors originate from a female donor with multiple sclerosis, enrolled in a pregnancy study. Both conserved end residues are part of each CDR3. A D gene is named only where the DNA matches it firmly. Only some rows state a clone size, as once, few, many or a class for expanded clones.

size	D	V	J	CDR3	DNA
NA	TRBD1	TRBV29-1	TRBJ2-2	CSVEEGEGATGELFF	TGCAGCGTTGAAGAAGGAGAGGGGGCGACCGGGGAGCTGTTTTTT
NA	NA	TRBV9	TRBJ1-2	CASSVVDRANYGYTF	TGTGCCAGCAGCGTAGTAGACAGAGCTAACTATGGCTACACCTTC
NA	NA	TRBV2	TRBJ1-2	CASMGRTNYGYTF	TGTGCCAGCATGGGCAGAACTAACTATGGCTACACCTTC
once	NA	TRBV7-8	TRBJ1-4	CASSRGQSTNEKLFF	TGTGCCAGCAGCCGCGGACAGAGCACTAATGAAAAACTGTTTTTT
NA	NA	TRBV5-1	TRBJ2-1	CASTLGASKGNEQFF	TGCGCCAGCACCTTGGGAGCGAGTAAGGGGAATGAGCAGTTCTTC
NA	NA	TRBV14	TRBJ2-1	CASSHDSGRTDDNEQFF	TGTGCCAGCAGCCATGATAGTGGCCGGACAGACGACAATGAGCAGTTCTTC
NA	NA	TRBV14	TRBJ1-2	CASSQGSANYGYTF	TGTGCCAGCAGCCAAGGGTCAGCTAACTATGGCTACACCTTC
NA	NA	TRBV2	TRBJ2-7	CASRGGLTSSYEQYF	TGTGCCAGCAGGGGCGGACTGACGAGCTCCTACGAGCAGTACTTC
NA	TRBD1	TRBV27	TRBJ2-7	CASSLGQAASYEQYF	TGTGCCAGCAGTCTGGGACAGGCTGCTTCCTACGAGCAGTACTTC
NA	TRBD2	TRBV2	TRBJ2-4	CASSLTAGGKNIQYF	TGTGCCAGCAGTTTAACGGCGGGGGGCAAAAACATTCAGTACTTC
NA	TRBD1	TRBV4-2	TRBJ1-4	CASSQGGTGEEKLFF	TGTGCCAGCAGCCAAGGCGGGACAGGGGAAGAAAAACTGTTTTTT